The 8 T cell receptor beta chains given below trace back to one sample, sequenced in a study of human T cells and chemical hapten exposure. Stated time point: patch test 1, 2 weeks after DPC sensitization. Treatment: therapeutic diphenylcyclopropenone sensitization with weekly scalp DPC. One entry per CDR3 protein, called by TCRdb with MiXCR from the RACE reads. The sample has just under 350,000 distinct CDR3 sequences; approximately 6.9% are singletons. Specimen: whole blood, collected in connection with sensitization to the hapten diphenylcyclopropenone (DPC). The receptors shown here come from a young woman with alopecia areata. Some clones in this sample may be carry-over from other donors' samples.

This clonotype was seen a few times. The V gene is TRBV18, the J gene TRBJ1-4; D unresolved. Trimming took off 0 bases at V and 7 bases at J, with 9 bases between the two ends. The V gene's germline CDR1 is KGHSH and CDR2 LQKENI. The CDR3 loop spans 14 amino acids. The CDR3 DNA follows: TGTGCCAGCTCACCACCAGGGTTAAGTGAAAAACTGTTTTTT. Translating gives CASSPPGLSEKLFF. Looking up the rest from reference TRBV18 and TRBJ1-4 gives the full variable domain: NAGVMQNPRHLVRRRGQEARLRCSPMKGHSHVYWYRQLPEEGLKFMVYLQKENIIDESGMPKERFSAEFPKEGPSILRIQQVVRGDSAAYFCASSPPGLSEKLFFGSGTQLSVL.

This clonotype showed up just a few times. V and J are TRBV29-1 and TRBJ2-7; 9 nucleotides match TRBD1. The CDR3 is 15 residues long. Trimming cost V 3 bases and J 4 bases; bases outside gene matches: 10. The germline V gene encodes CDR1 SQVTM and CDR2 ANQGSEA. The CDR3 reads CSVDFVAGQGYEQYF. CDR3 DNA sequence: TGCAGCGTTGATTTTGTGGCGGGACAGGGATACGAGCAGTACTTC.

This clonotype was detected ten times or more. CDR3 bases: TGCAGCGTTGGGGCCTCCCTGGCTTTCTTT. It encodes CSVGASLAFF. The chain joins TRBV29-1 to TRBJ1-1; no firm D call. V lost 4 bases to trimming and J lost 11 bases, with 11 bases between them. The CDR3 totals 10 residues. Germline V CDR1 and CDR2: SQVTM, ANQGSEA.

The rearrangement joins TRBV5-6 to TRBJ2-7; the D is unclear. Trimming took off 1 base at V and 7 bases at J, with 15 bases between the two ends. Looked up from germline, CDR1 is SGHDT and CDR2 is YYEEEE. The CDR3 consists of 14 residues. The CDR3 loop reads CASSLISSKGEQYF. DNA for the CDR3: TGTGCCAGCAGCTTGATTTCGAGTAAAGGAGAGCAGTACTTC.

In its sample, this clonotype was seen a few times. J is TRBJ1-1 and V is TRBV7-2; D is uncertain. V lost 2 bases to trimming and J lost 1 base, with 17 bases between them. Germline CDR1 is SGHTA and CDR2 is FQGNSA. CDR3 length: 17 residues. The CDR3 DNA is TGTGCCAGCAGCTTAAGTTTCGTGGCATTCACGAACACTGAAGCTTTCTTT. It encodes CASSLSFVAFTNTEAFF.

This clonotype was counted only a few times. The genes are TRBV7-6 and TRBJ2-1; D not certain. The CDR3 length is 17 residues. V lost 5 bases, J lost 3 bases, and 20 bases lay in between. Germline-derived CDR1 and CDR2 are SGHVS and FNYEAQ. This chain's CDR3 is CASSPFVAKSLYNEQFF. The DNA for the CDR3 is TGTGCCAGCAGCCCCTTCGTAGCTAAAAGCCTCTACAATGAGCAGTTCTTC.

This chain connects TRBV7-9 to TRBJ2-7; possible D gene TRBD2, 5 bases. The germline V gene encodes CDR1 SEHNR and CDR2 FQNEAQ (reference sequence). The CDR3 extends over 15 amino acids. V lost 4 bases, J lost 2 bases, and 15 bases lay in between. Here the CDR3 reads CASSSPITGTYEQYF. CDR3 nucleotides: TGTGCCAGCAGCTCCCCAATAACCGGGACCTACGAGCAGTACTTC.

This clonotype was counted many times. V usage is TRBV11-2 and J usage is TRBJ1-3; weak D call: TRBD1 (6 bases). Trimming cost V 2 bases and J 0 bases, with 14 bases left between them. The CDR3 sequence is 17 residues long. The V gene's germline CDR1 is SGHAT and CDR2 FQNNGV. The CDR3 region has the DNA TGTGCCAGCAGCTTAAATCCAGGGGAGTACTCTGGAAACACCATATATTTT. This sequence encodes CASSLNPGEYSGNTIYF.